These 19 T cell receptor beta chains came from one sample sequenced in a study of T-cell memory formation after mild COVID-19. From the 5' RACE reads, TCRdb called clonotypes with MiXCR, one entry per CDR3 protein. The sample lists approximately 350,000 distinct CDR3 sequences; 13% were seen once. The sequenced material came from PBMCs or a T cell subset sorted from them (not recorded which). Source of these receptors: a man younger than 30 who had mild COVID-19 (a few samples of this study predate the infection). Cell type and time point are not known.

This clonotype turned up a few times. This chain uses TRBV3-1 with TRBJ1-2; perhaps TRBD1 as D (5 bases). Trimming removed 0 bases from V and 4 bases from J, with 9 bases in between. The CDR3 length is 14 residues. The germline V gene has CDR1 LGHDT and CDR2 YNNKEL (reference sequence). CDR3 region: CASSQERQSYGYTF. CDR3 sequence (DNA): TGTGCCAGCAGCCAAGAGAGACAGAGCTATGGCTACACCTTC. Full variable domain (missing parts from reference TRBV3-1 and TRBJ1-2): DTAVSQTPKYLVTQMGNDKSIKCEQNLGHDTMYWYKQDSKKFLKIMFSYNNKELIINETVPNRFSPKSPDKAHLNLHINSLELGDSAVYFCASSQERQSYGYTFGSGTRLTVV.

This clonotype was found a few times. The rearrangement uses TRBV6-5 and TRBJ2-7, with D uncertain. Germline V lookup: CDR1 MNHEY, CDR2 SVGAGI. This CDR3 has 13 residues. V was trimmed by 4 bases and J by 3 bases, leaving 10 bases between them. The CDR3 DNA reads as TGTGCCAGCAGTTCCCCGGTGGACTACGAGCAGTACTTC. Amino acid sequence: CASSSPVDYEQYF.

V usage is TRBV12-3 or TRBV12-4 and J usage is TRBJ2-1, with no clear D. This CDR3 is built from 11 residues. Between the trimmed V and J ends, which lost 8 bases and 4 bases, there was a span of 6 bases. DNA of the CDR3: TGTGCCAGCGCCGAGTACAATGAGCAGTTCTTC. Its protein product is CASAEYNEQFF.

CDR3 sequence reads: CASSLEGSPYEQYF. CDR3 coding DNA: TGTGCCAGCAGCCTAGAGGGCTCCCCCTACGAGCAGTACTTC. The chain carries TRBV7-2 and TRBJ2-7; D possibly corresponds to TRBD2 (5 bases). This CDR3 contains 14 residues. V was trimmed by 5 bases and J by 2 bases, leaving 13 bases between them. Germline-derived CDR1 and CDR2 are SGHTA and FQGNSA.

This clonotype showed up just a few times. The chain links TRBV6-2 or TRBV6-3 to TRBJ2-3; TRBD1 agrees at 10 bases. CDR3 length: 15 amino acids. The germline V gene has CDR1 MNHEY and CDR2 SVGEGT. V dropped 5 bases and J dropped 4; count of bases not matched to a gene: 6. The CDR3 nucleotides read TGTGCCAGCAGTCAAGGACAGGGGGATCCAGATACGCAGTATTTT. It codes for CASSQGQGDPDTQYF.

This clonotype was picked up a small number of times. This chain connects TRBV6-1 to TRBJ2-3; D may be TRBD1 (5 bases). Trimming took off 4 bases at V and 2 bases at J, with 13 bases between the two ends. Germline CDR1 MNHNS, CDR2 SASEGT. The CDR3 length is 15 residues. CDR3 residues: CASSGSGFSTDTQYF. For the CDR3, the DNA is TGTGCCAGCAGTGGCTCAGGGTTCTCCACAGATACGCAGTATTTT.

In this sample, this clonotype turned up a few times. The CDR3, as DNA: TGCAGTGCCCAGGAAGGACAGCCTAATTCACCCCTCCACTTT. Protein: CSAQEGQPNSPLHF. The chain couples TRBV20-1 to TRBJ1-6, with D possibly matching TRBD1 (6 bases). The V gene lost 6 bases and the J gene lost 6 bases, with 15 bases spanning the gap. The length of the CDR3 is 14 residues. CDR1 DFQATT and CDR2 SNEGSKA come from the germline V gene (reference sequence).

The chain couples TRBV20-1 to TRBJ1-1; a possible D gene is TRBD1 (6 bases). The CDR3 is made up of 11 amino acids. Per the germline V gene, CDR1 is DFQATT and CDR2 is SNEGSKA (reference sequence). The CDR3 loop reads CSPRQGTEAFF. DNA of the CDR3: TGCAGCCCACGGCAGGGGACTGAAGCTTTCTTT.

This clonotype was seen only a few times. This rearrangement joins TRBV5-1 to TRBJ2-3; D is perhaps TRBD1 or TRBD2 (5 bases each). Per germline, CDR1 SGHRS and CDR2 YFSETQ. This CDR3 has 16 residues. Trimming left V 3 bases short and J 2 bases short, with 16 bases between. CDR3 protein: CASSSAGTVYTDTQYF. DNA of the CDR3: TGCGCCAGCAGCTCCGCCGGGACGGTGTACACAGATACGCAGTATTTT. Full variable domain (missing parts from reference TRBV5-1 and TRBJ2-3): KAGVTQTPRYLIKTRGQQVTLSCSPISGHRSVSWYQQTPGQGLQFLFEYFSETQRNKGNFPGRFSGRQFSNSRSEMNVSTLELGDSALYLCASSSAGTVYTDTQYFGPGTRLTVL.

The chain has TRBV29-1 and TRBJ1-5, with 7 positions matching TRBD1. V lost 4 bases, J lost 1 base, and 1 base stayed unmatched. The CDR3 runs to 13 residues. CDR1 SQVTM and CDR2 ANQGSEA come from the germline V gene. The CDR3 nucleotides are TGCAGCGTTGGACAGGGAAGCAATCAGCCCCAGCATTTT. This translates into CSVGQGSNQPQHF.

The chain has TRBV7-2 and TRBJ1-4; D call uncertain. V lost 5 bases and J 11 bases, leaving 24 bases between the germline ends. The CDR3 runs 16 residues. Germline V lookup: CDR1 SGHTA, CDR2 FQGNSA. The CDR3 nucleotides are TGTGCCAGCAGCCCCCGTAGGGCGGGATTGTTCGGGAAACTGTTTTTT. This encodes CASSPRRAGLFGKLFF.

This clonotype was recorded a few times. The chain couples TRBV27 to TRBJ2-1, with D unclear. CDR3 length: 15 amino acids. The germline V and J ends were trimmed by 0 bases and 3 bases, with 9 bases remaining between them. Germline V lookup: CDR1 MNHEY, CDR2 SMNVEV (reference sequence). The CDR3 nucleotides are TGTGCCAGCAGTTTATCGCTCGGTAACTACAATGAGCAGTTCTTC. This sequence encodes CASSLSLGNYNEQFF.

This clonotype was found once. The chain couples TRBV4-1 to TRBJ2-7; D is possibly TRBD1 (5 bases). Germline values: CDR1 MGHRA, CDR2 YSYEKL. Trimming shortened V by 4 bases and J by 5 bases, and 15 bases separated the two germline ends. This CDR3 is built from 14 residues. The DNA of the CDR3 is TGCGCCAGCAGCCCGAGTGGGGCAGGTCACGAGCAGTACTTC. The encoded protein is CASSPSGAGHEQYF.

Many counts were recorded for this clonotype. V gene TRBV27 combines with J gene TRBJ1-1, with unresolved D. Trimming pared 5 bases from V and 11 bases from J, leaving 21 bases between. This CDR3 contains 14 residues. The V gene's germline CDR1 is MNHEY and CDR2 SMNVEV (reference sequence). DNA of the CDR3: TGTGCCAGCAGTCCTATGTCACTTGGAGGAAGGGCTTTCTTT. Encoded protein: CASSPMSLGGRAFF.

The CDR3 reads CASSLAPVQPQHF. The CDR3 coding sequence is TGTGCCAGCAGCTTAGCGCCTGTTCAGCCCCAGCATTTT. This rearrangement joins TRBV7-2 to TRBJ1-5; D gene uncertain. Germline CDR1 is SGHTA and CDR2 is FQGNSA. The CDR3 length is 13 residues. The V and J ends lost 0 bases and 6 bases respectively, with 6 bases between them. Complete variable domain (other parts from reference TRBV7-2 and TRBJ1-5): GAGVSQSPSNKVTEKGKDVELRCDPISGHTALYWYRQSLGQGLEFLIYFQGNSAPDKSGLPSDRFSAERTGGSVSTLTIQRTQQEDSAVYLCASSLAPVQPQHFGDGTRLSIL.

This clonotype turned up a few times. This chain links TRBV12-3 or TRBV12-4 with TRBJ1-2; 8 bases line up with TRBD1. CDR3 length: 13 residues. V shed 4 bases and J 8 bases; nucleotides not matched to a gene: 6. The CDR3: CASSSRGPGGYTF. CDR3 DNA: TGTGCCAGCAGTTCCAGGGGGCCGGGGGGCTACACCTTC.

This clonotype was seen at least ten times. Here the CDR3 reads CASSHRLGKLFF. CDR3 bases: TGCGCCAGCAGCCACAGGCTGGGAAAACTGTTTTTT. The chain recombines TRBV4-3 with TRBJ1-4; D gene uncertain. CDR3 length: 12 residues. Germline loops: CDR1 LGHNA, CDR2 YSLEER. Trimming left V 3 bases short and J 10 bases short, with 9 bases between.

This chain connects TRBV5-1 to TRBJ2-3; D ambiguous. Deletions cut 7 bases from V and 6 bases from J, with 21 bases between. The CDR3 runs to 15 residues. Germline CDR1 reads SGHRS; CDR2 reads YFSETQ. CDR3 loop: CASAILGNPADTQYF. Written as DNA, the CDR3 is TGCGCCAGCGCGATTCTAGGGAACCCAGCCGATACGCAGTATTTT.

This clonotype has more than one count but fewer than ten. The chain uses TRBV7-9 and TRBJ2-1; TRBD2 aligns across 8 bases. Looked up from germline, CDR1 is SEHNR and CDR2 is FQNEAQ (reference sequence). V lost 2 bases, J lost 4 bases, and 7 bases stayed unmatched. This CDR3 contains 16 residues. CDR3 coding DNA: TGTGCCAGCAGCTTATTGGGCGGGGGGAGGTACAATGAGCAGTTCTTC. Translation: CASSLLGGGRYNEQFF.